The 6 T cell receptor beta chains below come from one sample, sequenced in a study of T cell clonality in common variable immunodeficiency. Here immunoSEQ multiplex PCR was the method, and the copy in TCRdb shows in-frame clones only, minus some. The table lists under 45,000 clones, with no singletons. The sample comprised peripheral blood mononuclear cells. The receptor source for this set is a person aged 18 to 70 in good health.

This clone was detected a few times. The read falls 3 residues short of the CDR3 end, and the missing part is taken from the germline J gene. The J gene is TRBJ1-3, the V gene TRBV18; no clear D gene. The CDR3 contains 14 residues. CDR1 is KGHSH, CDR2 LQKENI, per germline. Trimming took off 0 bases at V and 0 bases at J, with 3 bases between the two ends. The sequenced CDR3 bases are TGTGCCAGCTCACCACCCAACTCTGGAAACACC. The encoded protein is CASSPPNSGNT. The complete CDR3 sequence is CASSPPNSGNTIYF.

As concerns this clone: The read terminates 3 residues ahead of where the CDR3 ends, so the germline J gene completes it. J is TRBJ2-1 and V is TRBV13, with TRBD2 identical over 9 bases. J was trimmed by 7 bases and V by 0 bases; bases with no gene match: 7. Germline assignment: CDR1 PRHDT and CDR2 FYEKMQ (reference sequence). The CDR3 runs 16 residues. This CDR3 is CASSLGLAGLQNEQFF. The CDR3 bases that were read are TGTGCCAGCAGCTTAGGTCTAGCGGGGCTACAGAATGAG.

CDR3 region: CASSIAGHSPLFF. The CDR3 DNA, read in part, is TGTGCCAGTAGTATAGCTGGCCATTCACCG. The chain uses TRBV19 and TRBJ2-2, with D unresolved. The read gets to within 3 residues of the CDR3 end, and the germline J gene fills in the rest. This CDR3 spans 13 amino acids. Germline assignment: CDR1 LNHDA and CDR2 SQIVND (reference sequence).

This clone was detected many times. One end of the junction does not line up with germline, which may come from a read error. The read gets to within 3 residues of the CDR3 end, and the germline J gene fills in the rest. The V and J genes are TRBV7-7 and TRBJ2-1; possibly TRBD2 for D (6 bases). This CDR3 has 15 residues. Per germline, CDR1 SSHAT and CDR2 FNYEAQ (reference sequence). CDR3 sequence: CASSSGSGTGHEQFF. CDR3 DNA (partial): TGTGCTAGCAGTTCTGGATCCGGGACTGGACATGAG.

This clone was counted ten times or more. The read halts 3 residues ahead of the CDR3 end, with the missing end drawn from the germline J gene. The chain is built from TRBV6-4 and TRBJ1-2; no reliable D call. V dropped 3 bases and J dropped 0 bases, with 8 bases sitting between them. This CDR3 comprises 14 residues. The germline gives CDR1 MRHNA, CDR2 SNTAGT. The CDR3 here is CASSESPSNYGYTF. The CDR3 bases that were read are TGTGCCAGCAGTGAGTCCCCTTCTAACTATGGC.

This clone was detected many times. The CDR3 is cut off 3 residues early in the read; its end comes from the germline J gene. The chain carries TRBV5-1 and TRBJ1-1; TRBD1 matches at 8 bases. V gave up 7 bases and J gave up 6 bases; unmatched junction bases: 5. Per germline, CDR1 SGHRS and CDR2 YFSETQ. The CDR3 has 12 amino acids. The part of the CDR3 DNA that was read is TGCGCCAGCGCACTGACAGGGGCTGAA. Translating gives CASALTGAE. The whole CDR3 is CASALTGAEAFF.